The 3 T cell receptor beta chains reported below all come from one sample, sequenced in a study of shared clonotypes between healthy human individuals. Sequencing used immunoSEQ multiplex PCR; TCRdb keeps in-frame clones, though not all of them. The sample holds roughly 590,000 clones, about 95% seen once. Selected positively for CCR7 and CD45RO-negative, naive CD8 cells excluded terminally differentiated effector memory CD45RA+ cells. Sequences were obtained from naive CD8+ T cells sorted from blood. Receptors originate from a woman under 40 in good health.

V and J are TRBV5-6 and TRBJ2-7, with D unresolved. The CDR3 runs to 15 residues. The V and J ends lost 0 bases and 0 bases respectively, with 10 bases between them. Germline CDR1 SGHDT, CDR2 YYEEEE. The CDR3 loop reads CASSLGLSSSYEQYF. The CDR3 nucleotides read TGTGCCAGCAGCTTGGGGCTTTCTAGCTCCTACGAGCAGTACTTC. The full variable domain, in which reference TRBV5-6 and TRBJ2-7 provide the parts outside the CDR3, is DAGVTQSPTHLIKTRGQQVTLRCSPKSGHDTVSWYQQALGQGPQFIFQYYEEEERQRGNFPDRFSGHQFPNYSSELNVNALLLGDSALYLCASSLGLSSSYEQYFGPGTRLTVT.

The chain uses TRBV10-2 and TRBJ2-7; 9 nucleotides align to TRBD2. Germline V gene data show CDR1 as WSHSY and CDR2 as SAAADI. CDR3 length: 14 residues. J gave up 3 bases and V 6 bases, and 6 bases lay outside the gene matches. This CDR3 is CASSHSGRVYEQYF. DNA for the CDR3: TGCGCCAGCAGCCATAGCGGGAGAGTCTACGAGCAGTACTTC.

The chain combines TRBV6-5 with TRBJ1-1; unclear D gene. Germline V CDR1 and CDR2: MNHEY, SVGAGI. The length of the CDR3 is 13 residues. The V gene lost 0 bases and the J gene lost 6 bases, with 8 bases spanning the gap. In DNA, the CDR3 is TGTGCCAGCAGTTACTCTGGCGGGGCTGAAGCTTTCTTT. Protein sequence: CASSYSGGAEAFF.